This TCR beta chain appears in the sequencing data of a study of technical replicates of blood from a few donors. Some clones are missing from TCRdb's copy, which holds only in-frame ones; the method was immunoSEQ multiplex PCR. The sample includes 55,000 to 75,000 clones, around 87% of them seen just once. Germline V gene data show CDR1 as SGHRS and CDR2 as YFSETQ. This CDR3 spans 15 amino acids. The junction had 5 bases not matched to a gene; V was cut back by 2 bases and J by 3 bases. The source of this sequence is a human donor in good health. Some clones in this sample may be carry-over from other donors' samples. The chain is built from TRBV5-1 and TRBJ2-3, with TRBD2 identical over 8 bases. The specimen sequenced was PBMCs. The CDR3 region is CASSFGAGATDTQYF. The CDR3 nucleotides read TGCGCCAGCAGCTTTGGAGCGGGGGCTACAGATACGCAGTATTTT.